These 13 T cell receptor beta chains were all obtained from the same sample, sequenced in a study of blood T cell repertoires in COVID-19. Using immunoSEQ multiplex PCR, the repertoire was profiled, and TCRdb retains in-frame clones only, with some absent. This sample has about 160,000 clones, with approximately 81% found just once. The sequenced material came from peripheral blood. These receptors were collected from a man aged 40-49 years with acute or convalescent COVID-19.

This rearrangement joins TRBV19 to TRBJ1-2; D not resolved. The CDR3 has 12 residues. V lost 5 bases to trimming and J lost 2 bases, with 6 bases between them. Germline assignment: CDR1 LNHDA and CDR2 SQIVND (reference sequence). The CDR3 region is CASSYRNYGYTF. DNA of the CDR3: TGTGCCAGTAGTTATCGGAACTATGGCTACACCTTC. Full variable domain (outside the CDR3, taken from reference TRBV19 and TRBJ1-2): DGGITQSPKYLFRKEGQNVTLSCEQNLNHDAMYWYRQDPGQGLRLIYYSQIVNDFQKGDIAEGYSVSREKKESFPLTVTSAQKNPTAFYLCASSYRNYGYTFGSGTRLTVV.

This clone was observed a single time. The V gene is TRBV3-1 (or the pseudogene TRBV3-2), the J gene TRBJ1-2; 9 bases match TRBD1. V dropped 5 bases and J dropped 2; count of bases not matched to a gene: 6. This CDR3 is built from 15 residues. CDR1 is LGHDT and CDR2 is YNNKEL in the germline V gene (reference sequence). DNA for the CDR3: TGTGCCAGCAGCAAACCGACAGGGGGGAACTATGGCTACACCTTC. Translation: CASSKPTGGNYGYTF.

V and J are TRBV6-2 or TRBV6-3 and TRBJ2-7; perhaps TRBD2 as D (5 bases). This CDR3 spans 14 amino acids. Germline V gene data show CDR1 as MNHEY and CDR2 as SVGEGT. V dropped 6 bases and J dropped 8 bases, with 20 bases sitting between them. This CDR3 is CASSLSGRSTQQYF. As DNA, the CDR3 is TGTGCCAGCAGCCTAAGCGGACGGTCTACGCAGCAGTACTTC.

This chain links TRBV7-2 with TRBJ2-5; 11 bases fit TRBD2. This CDR3 is built from 16 residues. The V segment lost 0 bases and the J segment 5 bases; nucleotides outside the gene matches: 5. Germline V gene data show CDR1 as SGHTA and CDR2 as FQGNSA. The CDR3 DNA is TGTGCCAGCAGCTTAGCTAGCGGGGGGGCCTTCGAGACCCAGTACTTC. It encodes CASSLASGGAFETQYF.

V is TRBV3-1 (or the pseudogene TRBV3-2) and J is TRBJ2-1, with a possible D match to TRBD1 (6 bases). V was cut by 4 bases and J by 2 bases, with 9 bases left in between. Germline V gives CDR1 LGHDT, CDR2 YNNKEL (reference sequence). The CDR3 is 14 residues long. CDR3 DNA sequence: TGTGCCAGCAGCCTCTGGGGGCCCTACAATGAGCAGTTCTTC. Its protein product is CASSLWGPYNEQFF.

V and J are TRBV19 and TRBJ1-5, with a weak D call TRBD1 (6 bases). This CDR3 comprises 14 residues. Between the trimmed V and J ends, which lost 4 bases and 3 bases, there was a span of 10 bases. Germline CDR1 reads LNHDA; CDR2 reads SQIVND (reference sequence). CDR3 loop: CASSTWTVNQPQHF. The CDR3 region has the DNA TGTGCCAGTAGTACCTGGACAGTCAATCAGCCCCAGCATTTT.

V usage is TRBV29-1 and J usage is TRBJ1-2, with D tentatively TRBD1 (6 bases). The CDR3 runs 12 residues. V dropped 6 bases and J dropped 2 bases, with 10 bases sitting between them. Germline assignment: CDR1 SQVTM and CDR2 ANQGSEA. CDR3 sequence reads: CSVTGPNYGYTF. In DNA form, the CDR3 reads TGCAGCGTGACAGGCCCGAACTATGGCTACACCTTC.

This clone was seen a handful of times. The chain recombines TRBV18 with TRBJ2-2, with 13 bases matching TRBD2. The J segment lost 5 bases and the V segment lost 3 bases, leaving 3 bases of the junction unmatched. CDR3 length: 16 residues. Germline V gene lookup returns CDR1 KGHSH and CDR2 LQKENI. CDR3 amino acids: CASSPTSGGRTGELFF. The CDR3 nucleotides are TGTGCCAGCTCACCGACTAGCGGGGGGAGAACCGGGGAGCTGTTTTTT.

This sequence joins TRBV6-5 and TRBJ1-2; possible D gene TRBD1, 6 bases. This CDR3 is 13 amino acids long. Germline CDR1 MNHEY, CDR2 SVGAGI. V lost 7 bases and J lost 3, with 12 bases in between. The CDR3 protein is CASTPGAHYGYTF. The CDR3 DNA reads as TGTGCCAGCACTCCAGGGGCCCACTATGGCTACACCTTC.

The chain couples TRBV6-5 to TRBJ2-1; 10 bases match TRBD1. V trimming: 5 bases; J trimming: 7 bases; junction bases outside the gene matches: 5. Germline-derived CDR1 and CDR2 are MNHEY and SVGAGI. The CDR3 has 14 amino acids. CDR3 coding DNA: TGTGCCAGCAGTCGGGACAGGGGATGGAATGAGCAGTTCTTC. It specifies CASSRDRGWNEQFF.

The chain links TRBV5-1 to TRBJ2-7, with 15 bases fitting TRBD2. The length of the CDR3 is 18 residues. V lost 2 bases to trimming and J lost 6 bases; unmatched junction nucleotides: 12. CDR1 is SGHRS, CDR2 YFSETQ, per germline. DNA of the CDR3: TGCGCCAGCAGCTTTTGGACTAGCGGGGGGGCCCTAGGCTCCGAGCAGTACTTC. As protein: CASSFWTSGGALGSEQYF.

This clone was observed at least ten times. The V and J genes are TRBV28 and TRBJ2-2; possible D gene TRBD2, 5 bases. Trimming cost V 6 bases and J 2 bases, with 10 bases left between them. Germline CDR1 reads MDHEN; CDR2 reads SYDVKM. The CDR3 extends over 14 amino acids. CDR3 protein: CASRSRGNTGELFF. CDR3 in DNA: TGTGCCAGCAGATCACGGGGAAACACCGGGGAGCTGTTTTTT.

The chain carries TRBV19 and TRBJ2-2, with 12 bases identical to TRBD1. V lost 6 bases, J lost 5 bases, and 13 bases stayed unmatched. Germline V gene lookup returns CDR1 LNHDA and CDR2 SQIVND (reference sequence). There are 18 residues in the CDR3. The CDR3 DNA reads TGTGCCAGTAGGCATAATAGGGACAGGGGGCGCGGGACCGGGGAGCTGTTTTTT. Its protein is CASRHNRDRGRGTGELFF. The whole variable domain, remainder taken from reference TRBV19 and TRBJ2-2, is DGGITQSPKYLFRKEGQNVTLSCEQNLNHDAMYWYRQDPGQGLRLIYYSQIVNDFQKGDIAEGYSVSREKKESFPLTVTSAQKNPTAFYLCASRHNRDRGRGTGELFFGEGSRLTVL.